This T cell receptor (beta chain) was retrieved from a study of cytomegalovirus exposure and HLA in healthy donors (dated by TCRdb to about 2017). Notes on the research overall: An earlier analysis of roughly 610 of the donors reported about 300 Gb of sequence data and some 110 million unique TCR beta sequences obtained from roughly 170 million T cells. About 300 gigabases of sequencing data and tens of millions of unique TCR sequences were included in an early release covering several hundred HLA-typed donors. Among the roughly 400 genotyped donors, approximately 76% belonged to the genetic ancestry cluster associated with self-reported Caucasian donors. The study aimed to test whether signatures of past pathogen exposure could be identified by cataloging public T cell receptors. The study profiled the T cell repertoires of about 720 subjects by immunosequencing and related them to cytomegalovirus serostatus. A separate validation cohort of roughly 130 different subjects was used in addition to the approximately 670-subject first cohort. To predict cytomegalovirus infection status, the study combined high-throughput TCR immunosequencing, statistical association of individual TCRs with disease status, and machine learning. In a later analysis, previously published TCR beta repertoires from several hundred donors were re-analyzed and high-resolution HLA genotyping was added so that TCR occurrence patterns could be studied. Rather than drawing on any new phenotypic data, the later analysis identified candidate immune exposures from TCR beta sequences and the way those sequences occurred across donors. To decide whether each TCR beta V gene segment behaved as functional or pseudogenic, an earlier analysis of 587 of the donors relied on high-throughput TCR beta sequencing. Donor age, sex, ethnicity and CMV serostatus were collected together with the repertoire data. In a later genetic analysis, genome-wide SNP genotypes for 398 of the 666 donors were used, and that subset was treated as a discovery cohort. All discovery cohort repertoires had been generated using a single sequencing platform. HLA typing covered class I and class II loci at four-digit resolution. Typing coverage differed by locus: A, B, C, DRB1 and DQB1 were typed in about 629-640 donors, DQA1 in about 500, DPA1 in some 610, and DPB1 in approximately 450. Four to six DR-DQ haplotypes were handled as single units for association and clustering, since linkage in the cohort was strong. Among 300 to 500 genotyped donors of the cohort, an average of roughly 230,000 unique TCR beta nucleotide sequences was sequenced per donor, of which about 19% were non-productive. Beyond this particular receptor, the publication reports: The study listed approximately 150 TCR beta chains as associated with cytomegalovirus. Linkage disequilibrium might explain the correlated functional status among segregating V segments, but an unknown experimental factor could not be ruled out. In a later analysis, HLA-associated TCR beta chains were found to be more clonally expanded and to have lower generation probabilities than equally common non-associated chains. Three of the identified cytomegalovirus-associated TCR beta chains were confirmed in vitro to be specific for cytomegalovirus antigens. Because the 87-base-pair reads could not distinguish some IMGT-functional V segments, including TRBV6-2 and TRBV6-3, those segments were excluded. A cluster of highly shared sequence variants was judged likely to be a technical artifact of the sequencing pipeline. The only immune exposure information available for the cohort was CMV serostatus. A later analysis found that most CMV-associated TCR beta chains appeared HLA-restricted, with HLA associations seemingly driven largely by CMV exposure. Sequencing depth was assumed to be roughly uniform across donors in the presence/absence analyses, though that assumption may not hold. Because HLA typing was unavailable for some donors at each locus, only the typed subset was used in association tests. Cytomegalovirus status was reported to be diagnosed by the classifier with high specificity and sensitivity in both the original and validation cohorts. Across donors, most TCR sequences were observed very rarely, whereas some public TCRs were present in many individuals. In a later analysis, the rate of TCR association differed among HLA loci, with DRB1 alleles having the most associated TCRs and HLA-C alleles having the fewest. A further reported finding was that TCR beta sequences accurately predicted the HLA-A and HLA-B alleles for most subjects in the first cohort. Assigning TCR associations to individual alleles was difficult when HLA alleles, especially DR and DQ, strongly co-occurred. An association between a missense DCLRE1C variant and V-gene and J-gene trimming of TCR beta chains was found in a later genetic analysis and replicated in an independent cohort. A later analysis associated 15,000 or so TCR beta sequences with specific HLA alleles at a false discovery rate of 0.05. Several of the top co-occurrence clusters appeared to be linked to parvovirus B19, influenza, CMV and Epstein-Barr virus, according to a later analysis. The authors suggested that the approach could potentially be extended to other disease states and immunological phenotypes. The earlier analysis of approximately 560 of the donors excluded roughly 16 rarely observed V segments, including chromosome 9 orphons, because counts were too low. Only TCR beta chains were sequenced in this cohort, and the absence of alpha or paired-chain data limited detectable features. Broadly in line with IMGT annotations, most TCR beta V segments showed up in productive rearrangements about 90% or about 30% of the time in an earlier analysis of several hundred of the donors. Compared with the roughly 670-donor mean, donors in an Asian-associated ancestry cluster had fewer N-insertions in productive TCRs, according to a later genetic analysis.

The germline V gene (reference sequence) yields LNHDA for CDR1 and SQIVND for CDR2. V trim: 1 base; J trim: 4 bases; unmatched bases: 7. Measured from the cysteine to the phenylalanine, the CDR3 is 16 residues long. Of the read, only the CDR3 DNA is kept; its 48 bases are in frame from base 1. About this clone itself: The specificity of this receptor is unknown.

The cohort comprised around 690 healthy bone marrow donors. All cohort members were sampled while nominally healthy, although unrecorded immune exposures were likely present. The donor was CMV seronegative and was included in the group of a few hundred seronegative cohort members. A peripheral blood sample was provided by each donor, and peripheral blood mononuclear cells were used for TCR beta sequencing. The Qiagen DNeasy Blood Extraction Kit was used to extract genomic DNA from the blood cell samples. Library generation was performed with the immunoSEQ multiplex PCR assay. The multiplex PCR relied on a mix of 60 forward primers for TCR Vbeta segments and 13 reverse primers for TCR Jbeta segments. Amplification of the CDR3 region of rearranged TCR beta genes was performed with a multiplex PCR assay on genomic DNA. Amplified TCR beta libraries were sequenced as 87-base-pair reads on the Illumina HiSeq System. The original methods were these. A later analysis tallied some 79 million unique TCR beta chains across the 660 or so repertoires, and around 9.9 million of those chains were shared by two or more donors. A nearest-neighbor algorithm error-corrected the raw reads and collapsed the reads into unique sequences, merging closely related sequences to remove PCR and sequencing errors. V, D and J gene segments were assigned by aligning CDR3 sequences to IMGT reference sequences. For a sequence to be retained, a match of at least six nucleotides was required to both a V gene segment and a J gene segment. A rearrangement counted as productive if the CDR3 had no stop codons and remained in frame with V and J, and every other rearrangement counted as non-productive. Following IMGT convention, CDR3 was defined as the stretch from the second conserved V-encoded cysteine to the conserved J-encoded phenylalanine. The earlier analysis of 587 of the donors excluded sequences that lacked an unambiguous match to a single V gene segment. An earlier analysis of 587 of the donors classified V segments as functional when productive rearrangements were above 56.7% and as segregating when the standard deviation between donors was above 5%. A statistical classification framework was developed to diagnose cytomegalovirus status using the catalog of TCR beta chain sequences. In a later analysis, TCR nucleotide sequences were compared against IMGT/GENE-DB human TR gene sequences so that V and J genes could be assigned. Using the TCRdist pipeline, a later analysis assigned CDR3 sequences along with most-parsimonious VDJ recombination scenarios. A later analysis defined each TCR beta chain by its CDR3 amino acid sequence plus V-gene family, and excluded reads lacking a unique V-gene family. In a later analysis, nearly 600 highly shared, low-generation-probability nucleotide sequences were removed to address suspected cross-contamination and a sequencing artifact. In a later analysis, a clonal expansion index for each public chain was calculated from normalized within-repertoire ranks of inferred template counts. In a later analysis, generation probabilities were computed with a VDJ recombination model fitted to out-of-frame rearrangements, and the resulting probabilities were checked against IGoR. A later analysis scored TCR-TCR, TCR-HLA and TCR-CMV co-occurrence with hypergeometric tests, applying a repertoire-size bias correction to TCR pairs. In a later analysis, false discovery rates were estimated by permuting HLA or CMV assignments 20 times. In a later analysis, co-occurring TCRs were grouped with DBSCAN, and TCRdist sequence similarity was added when clustering was performed within HLA-allele-positive subsets. Repertoires with fewer than 30,000 or more than 120,000 public chains were left out of co-occurrence clustering, as were a few repertoires with anomalous nucleotide sharing. The source is immuneACCESS, and TCRdb retained only in-frame sequences with V and J called. Part of the clones is not carried over; for the studies checked, unresolved V genes explain less than half of this, and the remainder is unexplained. D and trimming were read from the DNA, whereas the V and J calls and clone size are those reported in that table. This sample's listing comprises some 150,000 clones. Of the sample, under 3.5% is held by the ten largest clones.

Sequencing input: PBMCs. The chain is encoded by TRBV19 joined to TRBJ2-5; 9 central nucleotides agree with TRBD2. This receptor was identified in a man aged 35 to 55 in good health and CMV-seronegative. The bases are TGTGCCAGTAGTATAGGGCGGGGGGGAGGAGGAGAGACCCAGTACTTC. Its product reads: CASSIGRGGGGETQYF.